This T cell receptor (beta chain) was recovered during a study of regulatory T cells in long-lasting Graves disease. This clonotype was counted many times. The antigen remains unidentified. As for time point: persistent/refractory GD, antithyroid drugs over 5 years with positive TRAb. There was RNA extracted from PBMCs, and the TCR library was made from it. Deletions cut 2 bases from V and 1 base from J, with 9 bases between. This CDR3 is 14 amino acids long. CDR1 is SGHDT and CDR2 is YYEEEE in the germline V gene. Study-level points and caveats: TCR diversity was lower in persistent than newly diagnosed Graves' disease.

Through Arm-PCR of CDR3 regions and iRepertoire HTBI primers, TCR beta libraries were built. TCRdb reprocessed the multiplex PCR reads via MiXCR and lists one record per CDR3 protein. The sample lists around 460,000 distinct CDR3 sequences, approximately 21% seen once, with roughly 7.1% in the top ten. This receptor was taken from a female donor with Graves disease. The J gene is TRBJ1-1, the V gene TRBV5-6; D is unclear. The starting material was peripheral blood mononuclear cells (PBMCs), obtained when the disease was refractory, from a patient treated with antithyroid drugs. CDR3 sequence (DNA): TGTGCCAGCAGCTTCAAGCGGCGGAACACTGAAGCTTTCTTT. It is translated as CASSFKRRNTEAFF.